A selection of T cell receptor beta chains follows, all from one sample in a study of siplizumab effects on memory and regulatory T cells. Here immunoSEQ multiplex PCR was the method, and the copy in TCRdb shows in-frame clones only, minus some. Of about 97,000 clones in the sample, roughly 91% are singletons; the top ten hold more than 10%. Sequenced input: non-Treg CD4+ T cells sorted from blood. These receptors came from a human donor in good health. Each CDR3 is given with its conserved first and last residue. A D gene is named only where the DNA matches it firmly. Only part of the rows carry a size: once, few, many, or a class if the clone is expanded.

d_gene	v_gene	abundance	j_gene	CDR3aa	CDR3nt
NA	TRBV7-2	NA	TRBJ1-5	CASSLGDQPQHF	TGTGCCAGCAGCTTAGGGGATCAGCCCCAGCATTTT
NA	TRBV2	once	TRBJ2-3	CASGQGGDTQYF	TGTGCCAGCGGGCAGGGGGGAGATACGCAGTATTTT
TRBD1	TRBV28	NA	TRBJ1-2	CASSSGTGGYTF	TGTGCCAGCAGTTCAGGGACAGGTGGCTACACCTTC
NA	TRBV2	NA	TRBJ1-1	CASSHRGLGTEAFF	TGTGCCAGCAGTCACCGGGGGCTGGGCACTGAAGCTTTCTTT
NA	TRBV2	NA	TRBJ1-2	CASTKGQGRGYTF	TGTGCCAGCACCAAGGGGCAGGGAAGAGGCTACACCTTC
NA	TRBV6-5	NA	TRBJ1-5	CASGSLEYNQPQHF	TGTGCCAGCGGATCCCTTGAATACAATCAGCCCCAGCATTTT
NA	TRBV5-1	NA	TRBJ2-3	CASSFGSTDTQYF	TGCGCCTCCAGCTTCGGGAGCACAGATACGCAGTATTTT
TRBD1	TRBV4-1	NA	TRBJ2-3	CASSQVSQGASADTQYF	TGCGCCAGCAGCCAAGTTTCCCAGGGGGCGTCGGCAGATACGCAGTATTTT
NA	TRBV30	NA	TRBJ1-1	CAWSVPGGYSRAFF	TGTGCCTGGAGTGTCCCGGGCGGATATTCCAGAGCTTTCTTT
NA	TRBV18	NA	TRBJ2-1	CASSPSAGNEQFF	TGTGCCAGCTCACCTAGTGCGGGCAATGAGCAGTTCTTC
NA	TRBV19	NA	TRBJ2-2	CASSNRGGITGELFF	TGTGCCAGTAGTAACAGGGGAGGGATCACCGGGGAGCTGTTTTTT
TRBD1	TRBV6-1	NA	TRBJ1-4	CASREGAWNEKLFF	TGTGCCAGCAGAGAGGGGGCCTGGAATGAAAAACTGTTTTTT
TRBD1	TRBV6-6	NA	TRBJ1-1	CASSDLRGGNTEAFF	TGTGCCAGCAGTGACCTCAGGGGGGGGAACACTGAAGCTTTCTTT
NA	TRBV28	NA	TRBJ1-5	CASSSSGDQPQHF	TGTGCCAGCAGTTCAAGCGGGGATCAGCCCCAGCATTTT
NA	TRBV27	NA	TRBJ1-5	CASRDLQGDYSNQPQHF	TGTGCCAGCAGGGACCTTCAAGGGGATTATAGCAATCAGCCCCAGCATTTT
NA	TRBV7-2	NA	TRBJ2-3	CASSLTDTQYF	TGTGCCAGCAGCTTAACAGATACGCAGTATTTT
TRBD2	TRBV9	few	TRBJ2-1	CASSVEPSGLAAYNEQFF	TGTGCCAGCAGCGTAGAACCCTCGGGACTAGCGGCCTACAATGAGCAGTTCTTC
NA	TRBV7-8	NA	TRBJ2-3	CASSLARLRTDTQYF	TGTGCCAGCAGCTTAGCAAGGCTGCGCACAGATACGCAGTATTTT
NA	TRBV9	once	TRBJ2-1	CASSVDHLSYNEQFF	TGTGCCAGCAGCGTAGATCATCTATCCTACAATGAGCAGTTCTTC
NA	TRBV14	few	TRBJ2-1	CASSLGGKQFF	TGTGCCAGCAGCCTGGGCGGAAAGCAGTTCTTC
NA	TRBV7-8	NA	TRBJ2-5	CASSLAESLGETQYF	TGTGCCAGCAGCTTAGCCGAAAGCCTGGGAGAGACCCAGTACTTC
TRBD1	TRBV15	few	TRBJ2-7	CATSRIRDREDEQYF	TGTGCCACCAGCAGGATACGGGACAGGGAAGACGAGCAGTACTTC
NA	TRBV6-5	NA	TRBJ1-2	CASSLTVTWGYTF	TGTGCCAGCAGTTTGACGGTGACTTGGGGCTACACCTTC
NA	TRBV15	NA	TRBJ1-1	CATSRRRAGGNTEAFF	TGTGCCACCAGCCGACGTAGGGCAGGAGGGAACACTGAAGCTTTCTTT
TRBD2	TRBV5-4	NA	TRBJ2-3	CASSFAGGLADTQYF	TGTGCCAGCAGCTTTGCGGGAGGACTAGCAGATACGCAGTATTTT